This TCR beta chain was obtained from a study of cytotoxic CD8 clonotypes in ibrutinib-treated CLL. Study context: Among the samples, the mean was roughly 260,000 productive templates and approximately 94,000 productive rearrangements. Study-level points and caveats: Contraction or stability on treatment was seen for public clonotypes, which were uncommon.

Concerning this clone itself: Its antigen is unidentified.

Sequenced by immunoSEQ multiplex PCR; TCRdb stores in-frame clones only, minus some. Here the sample spans just over 200,000 clones, 70% to 75% being singletons. CDR3 size: 13 residues. V shed 5 bases and J shed 2 bases, with 13 bases lying between them. Per germline, CDR1 SQVTM and CDR2 ANQGSEA. This sample comprised PBMCs, obtained after 12 months of ibrutinib treatment. The TCR sequence derives from a human donor with chronic lymphocytic leukemia. This chain uses TRBV29-1 with TRBJ2-7, with TRBD2 as a possible D gene (5 bases). In DNA form, the CDR3 reads TGCAGCGTTAGCGGACTTGGACCCTACGAGCAGTACTTC. Its translation: CSVSGLGPYEQYF.